This TCR beta chain was recorded in a study of cytomegalovirus exposure and HLA in healthy donors (dated by TCRdb to 2016 to 2017). With regard to the full study: In an earlier analysis of roughly 500 of the donors, 276 Gb of sequence data and some 120 million unique TCR beta sequences from roughly 180 million T cells were reported. Around 300 gigabases of sequencing data and 80 million or so unique TCR sequences were included in an early release covering 500 to 750 HLA-typed donors. Of the roughly 430 genotyped donors, around 81% fell in the genetic ancestry cluster associated with self-reported Caucasian donors. The aim of the study was to test whether cataloging public T cell receptors could identify signatures of past pathogen exposure. The T cell repertoires of 700 or so subjects were profiled by immunosequencing and related to cytomegalovirus serostatus. Besides the first cohort of 666 subjects, a separate validation cohort made up of over 95 different subjects was used. To predict cytomegalovirus infection status, the study brought together high-throughput TCR immunosequencing, statistical association of individual TCRs with disease status, and machine learning. In a later analysis, previously published TCR beta repertoires from about 670 donors were re-analyzed and high-resolution HLA genotyping was added so that TCR occurrence patterns could be studied. Rather than drawing on any new phenotypic data, the later analysis identified candidate immune exposures from TCR beta sequences and the way those sequences occurred across donors. To decide whether each TCR beta V gene segment behaved as functional or pseudogenic, an earlier analysis of over 500 of the donors relied on high-throughput TCR beta sequencing. Donor age, sex, ethnicity and CMV serostatus were collected together with the repertoire data. A later genetic analysis took genome-wide SNP genotypes for about 65% of the 666 donors and used that subset as a discovery cohort. All discovery cohort repertoires had been generated using a single sequencing platform. Class I and class II HLA loci were covered by the typing at four-digit resolution. The number of typed donors differed by locus: roughly 629-640 for A, B, C, DRB1 and DQB1; 500 to 550 for DQA1; around 610 for DPA1; and 450 to 480 for DPB1. Several DR-DQ haplotypes were handled as single units for association and clustering because linkage in the cohort was strong. Among about 370 genotyped donors of the cohort, an average of roughly 230,000 unique TCR beta nucleotide sequences was sequenced per donor, of which 15% to 20% were non-productive. The investigation overall reported the following: A total of around 150 TCR beta chains were listed by the study as associated with cytomegalovirus. The cohort was sequenced for TCR beta chains only, and without alpha or paired-chain data the features that could be detected were limited. Assigning TCR associations to individual alleles was difficult when HLA alleles, especially DR and DQ, strongly co-occurred. A few of the identified cytomegalovirus-associated TCR beta chains were confirmed in vitro to be specific for cytomegalovirus antigens. A later genetic analysis reported fewer N-insertions in productive TCRs among donors in an Asian-associated ancestry cluster than the approximately 700-donor mean. In a later analysis, most CMV-associated TCR beta chains were found to appear HLA-restricted, with HLA associations seemingly driven largely by CMV exposure. An association between a missense DCLRE1C variant and V-gene and J-gene trimming of TCR beta chains was found in a later genetic analysis and replicated in an independent cohort. Broadly in line with IMGT annotations, most TCR beta V segments showed up in productive rearrangements about 90% or about 30% of the time in an earlier analysis of around 600 of the donors. The classifier was reported to diagnose cytomegalovirus status with high specificity and sensitivity in both the original cohort and the validation cohort. A later analysis associated 15,000 to 20,000 TCR beta sequences with specific HLA alleles at a false discovery rate of 0.05. Because some donors lacked HLA typing at each locus, the association tests relied only on the typed subset. Presence/absence analyses assumed roughly uniform sequencing depth across donors, an assumption that may not hold. A further reported finding was that TCR beta sequences accurately predicted the HLA-A and HLA-B alleles for most subjects in the first cohort. CMV serostatus was the only immune exposure information available for the cohort. Correlated functional status among segregating V segments might reflect linkage disequilibrium, but an unknown experimental factor could not be ruled out. While some public TCRs were present in many individuals, most TCR sequences turned up only very rarely across donors. Because counts were too low, more than 15 rarely observed V segments, including chromosome 9 orphons, were excluded from the earlier analysis of a few hundred of the donors. In a later analysis, TCR association rates were found to vary across HLA loci, with the most associated TCRs seen for DRB1 alleles and the fewest for HLA-C alleles. Several of the top co-occurrence clusters appeared to be linked to parvovirus B19, influenza, CMV and Epstein-Barr virus, according to a later analysis. Some IMGT-functional V segments, including TRBV6-2 and TRBV6-3, could not be distinguished by the 87-base-pair reads and were therefore excluded. Compared with equally common non-associated chains, HLA-associated TCR beta chains in a later analysis were more clonally expanded and had lower generation probabilities. A cluster of highly shared sequence variants was judged likely to be a technical artifact of the sequencing pipeline. The authors suggested that the approach could potentially be extended to other disease states and immunological phenotypes.

The library was built by means of the immunoSEQ multiplex PCR assay. For the multiplex PCR, a mixture combining 60 forward primers for TCR Vbeta segments and 13 reverse primers for TCR Jbeta segments was used. Amplification of the CDR3 region of rearranged TCR beta genes was performed with a multiplex PCR assay on genomic DNA. The Illumina HiSeq System was used to sequence the amplified TCR beta libraries as 87-base-pair reads. Per the authors' processing: Across the 600 to 700 repertoires, a later analysis counted roughly 84 million unique TCR beta chains, around 11 million of which were shared by at least two donors. Raw reads were error-corrected and collapsed into unique sequences by a nearest-neighbor algorithm in which closely related sequences were merged to remove PCR and sequencing errors. CDR3 sequences were aligned to IMGT reference sequences to assign V, D and J gene segments. For a sequence to be retained, a match of at least six nucleotides to both a V gene segment and a J gene segment was required. A rearrangement counted as productive if the CDR3 had no stop codons and remained in frame with V and J, and every other rearrangement counted as non-productive. Following IMGT convention, CDR3 was defined as the stretch from the second conserved V-encoded cysteine to the conserved J-encoded phenylalanine. The earlier analysis of about 640 of the donors excluded any sequence lacking an unambiguous match to a single V gene segment. In an earlier analysis of some 590 of the donors, a V segment was called functional when productive rearrangements were above 56.7%, and segregating when the standard deviation between donors exceeded 5%. A statistical classification framework was developed to diagnose cytomegalovirus status using the catalog of TCR beta chain sequences. In a later analysis, TCR nucleotide sequences were compared against IMGT/GENE-DB human TR gene sequences so that V and J genes could be assigned. A later analysis assigned CDR3 sequences and most-parsimonious VDJ recombination scenarios with the TCRdist pipeline. In a later analysis, each TCR beta chain was defined by its CDR3 amino acid sequence together with its V-gene family, and reads without a unique V-gene family were excluded. As a way to deal with suspected cross-contamination and a sequencing artifact, a later analysis dropped roughly 600 nucleotide sequences that were highly shared and had low generation probability. A later analysis calculated a clonal expansion index for each public chain from normalized within-repertoire ranks of inferred template counts. A later analysis computed generation probabilities with a VDJ recombination model fitted to out-of-frame rearrangements, and checked the results against IGoR. In a later analysis, TCR-TCR, TCR-HLA and TCR-CMV co-occurrence was scored with hypergeometric tests, and a repertoire-size bias correction was applied to TCR pairs. In a later analysis, false discovery rates were estimated by permuting HLA or CMV assignments 20 times. In a later analysis, co-occurring TCRs were grouped with DBSCAN, and TCRdist sequence similarity was added when clustering was performed within HLA-allele-positive subsets. Co-occurrence clustering excluded repertoires with fewer than 30,000 or more than 120,000 public chains, plus five with anomalous nucleotide sharing. TCRdb took over this immuneACCESS table, retaining in-frame rearrangements with V and J assigned. Such tables are incomplete; in checked studies, under half of the missing clones stem from an unresolved V gene, and the remainder is unexplained. The V and J calls and clone size were taken over from that table, and D and trimming were inferred from the DNA. The sample records 150,000 to 200,000 clones, under 85% of which are singletons. The top ten clones comprise 1.6% of the sample.

The CDR3 has 17 amino acids, counting the end cysteine and phenylalanine. Just the 51-base CDR3 DNA is kept, in frame starting at base 1. Based on the germline V gene, the CDR1 and CDR2 sequences are SQVTM and ANQGSEA. The junction carries 17 bases between V and J, which are trimmed by 1 base and 0 bases respectively. The cohort was made up of 666 healthy bone marrow donors. At the time of sampling, all cohort members were nominally healthy, though unrecorded immune exposures were likely present. The donor tested CMV seronegative and was one of the 352 seronegative cohort members. Every donor gave a peripheral blood sample, and the peripheral blood mononuclear cells from that sample were used for TCR beta sequencing. Genomic DNA was extracted from the blood cell samples with the Qiagen DNeasy Blood Extraction Kit. Notes on this clone: The target of this receptor is not known. No clone much larger than this one lies a single base away; base qualities are absent.

The chain is assembled from TRBV29-1 and TRBJ2-3; TRBD2 could be the D gene, as 5 bases match. Sequencing was done on a sample of PBMCs. This receptor was identified in a woman between 25 and 40 years old in good health and CMV-seronegative. The sequenced DNA: TGCAGCGTTGAAGGGCCGGCCCCGCGGGCTAGCACAGATACGCAGTATTTT. The encoded protein is CSVEGPAPRASTDTQYF.